This T cell receptor (beta chain) is drawn from a study of radiation and T cells in renal cell carcinoma. Study-level points and caveats: In nephrectomy-only tumors, top 100 clonotypes averaged approximately 40%, versus roughly 50% irradiated.

Treatment specified: treatment-naive control, cytoreductive nephrectomy. The data were produced by immunoSEQ multiplex PCR, yet TCRdb's version contains in-frame clones alone and is incomplete. Altogether fewer than 15,000 clones are present, about two thirds being singletons, with the ten largest covering about 16%. This CDR3 has 14 amino acids. Looked up from germline, CDR1 is MNHEY and CDR2 is SVGAGI. The V end was cut by 0 bases, the J end by 8 bases, with 13 bases between. About this clone: Its target is not known.

The sequencing here drew on tumor tissue, taken from a patient whose treatment was nephrectomy without radiotherapy. The rearrangement uses TRBV6-5 and TRBJ1-2; weak D call: TRBD1 (6 bases). This sequence originates from a man in his sixties with renal cell carcinoma. CDR3 bases: TGTGCCAGCAGTTACTCGCAGGGGACGAGAGGCTACACCTTC. It translates to CASSYSQGTRGYTF.